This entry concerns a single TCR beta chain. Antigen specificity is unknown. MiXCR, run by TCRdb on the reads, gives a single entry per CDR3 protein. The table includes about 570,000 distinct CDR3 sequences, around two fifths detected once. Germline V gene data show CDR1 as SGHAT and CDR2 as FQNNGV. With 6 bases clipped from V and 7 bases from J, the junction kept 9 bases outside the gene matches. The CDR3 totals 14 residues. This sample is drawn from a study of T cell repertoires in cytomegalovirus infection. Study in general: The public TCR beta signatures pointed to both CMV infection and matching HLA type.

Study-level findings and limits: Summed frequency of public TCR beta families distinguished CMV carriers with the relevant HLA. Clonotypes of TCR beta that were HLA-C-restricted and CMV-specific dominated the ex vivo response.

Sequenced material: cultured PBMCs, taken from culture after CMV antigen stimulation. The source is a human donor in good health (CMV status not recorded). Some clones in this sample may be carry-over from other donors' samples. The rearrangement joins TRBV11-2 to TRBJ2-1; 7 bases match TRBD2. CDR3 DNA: TGTGCCAGCAGACCTTGGGGGGGGAGTAATGAGCAGTTCTTC. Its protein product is CASRPWGGSNEQFF.